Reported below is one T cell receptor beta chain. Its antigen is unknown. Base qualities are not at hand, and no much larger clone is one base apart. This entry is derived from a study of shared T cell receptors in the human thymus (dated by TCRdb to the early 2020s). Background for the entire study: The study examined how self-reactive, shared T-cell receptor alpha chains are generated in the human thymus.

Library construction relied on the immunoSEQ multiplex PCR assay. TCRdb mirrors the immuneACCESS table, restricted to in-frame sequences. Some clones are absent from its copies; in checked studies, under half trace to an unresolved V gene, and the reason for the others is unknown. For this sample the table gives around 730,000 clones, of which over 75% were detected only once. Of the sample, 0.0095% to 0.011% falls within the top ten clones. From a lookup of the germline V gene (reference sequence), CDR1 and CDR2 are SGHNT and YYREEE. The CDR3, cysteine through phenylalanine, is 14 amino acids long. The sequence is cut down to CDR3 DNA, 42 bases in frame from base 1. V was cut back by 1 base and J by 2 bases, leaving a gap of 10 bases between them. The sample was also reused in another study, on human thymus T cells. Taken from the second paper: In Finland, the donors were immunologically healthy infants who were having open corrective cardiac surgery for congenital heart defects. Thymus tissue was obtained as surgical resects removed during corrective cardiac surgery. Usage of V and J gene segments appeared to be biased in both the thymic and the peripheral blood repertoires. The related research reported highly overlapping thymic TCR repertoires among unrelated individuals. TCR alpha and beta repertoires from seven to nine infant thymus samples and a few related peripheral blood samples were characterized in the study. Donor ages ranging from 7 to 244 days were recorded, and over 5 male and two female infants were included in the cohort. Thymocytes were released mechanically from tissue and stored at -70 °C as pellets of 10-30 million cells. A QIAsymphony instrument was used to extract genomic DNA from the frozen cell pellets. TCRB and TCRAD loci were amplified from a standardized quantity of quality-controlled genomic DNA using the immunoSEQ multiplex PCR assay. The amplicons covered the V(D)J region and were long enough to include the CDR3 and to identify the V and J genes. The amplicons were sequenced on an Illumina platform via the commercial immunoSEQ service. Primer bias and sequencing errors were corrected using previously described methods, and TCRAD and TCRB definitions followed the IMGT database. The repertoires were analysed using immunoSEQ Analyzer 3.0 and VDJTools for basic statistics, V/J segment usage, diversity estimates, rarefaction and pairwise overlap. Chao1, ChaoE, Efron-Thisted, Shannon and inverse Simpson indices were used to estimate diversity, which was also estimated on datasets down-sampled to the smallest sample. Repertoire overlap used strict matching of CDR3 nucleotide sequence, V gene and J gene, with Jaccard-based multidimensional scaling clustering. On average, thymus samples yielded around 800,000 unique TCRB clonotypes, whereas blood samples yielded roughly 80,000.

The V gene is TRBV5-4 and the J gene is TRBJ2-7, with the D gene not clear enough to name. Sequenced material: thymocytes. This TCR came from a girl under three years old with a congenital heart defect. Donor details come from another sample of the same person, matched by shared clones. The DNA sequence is TGTGCCAGCAGCTTGTCAACAAACCCCTACGAGCAGTACTTC. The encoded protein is CASSLSTNPYEQYF. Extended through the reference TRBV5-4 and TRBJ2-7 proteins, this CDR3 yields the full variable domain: ETGVTQSPTHLIKTRGQQVTLRCSSQSGHNTVSWYQQALGQGPQFIFQYYREEENGRGNFPPRFSGLQFPNYSSELNVNALELDDSALYLCASSLSTNPYEQYFGPGTRLTVT.